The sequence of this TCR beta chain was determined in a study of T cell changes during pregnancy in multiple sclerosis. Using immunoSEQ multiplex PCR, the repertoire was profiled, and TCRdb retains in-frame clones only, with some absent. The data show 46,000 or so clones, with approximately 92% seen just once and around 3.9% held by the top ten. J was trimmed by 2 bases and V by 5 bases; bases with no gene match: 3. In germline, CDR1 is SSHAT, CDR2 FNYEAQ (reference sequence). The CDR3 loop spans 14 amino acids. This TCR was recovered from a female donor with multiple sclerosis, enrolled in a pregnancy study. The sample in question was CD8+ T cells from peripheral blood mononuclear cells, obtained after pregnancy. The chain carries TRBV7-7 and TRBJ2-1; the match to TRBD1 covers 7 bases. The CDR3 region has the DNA TGTGCCAGCAGCCGACAGGGCCCCTACAATGAGCAGTTCTTC. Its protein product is CASSRQGPYNEQFF.